The 14 T cell receptor beta chains given below trace back to one sample, sequenced in a study of cytomegalovirus exposure and HLA in healthy donors. The PCR contained 60 Vbeta and 13 Jbeta primers. The protocol was immunoSEQ multiplex PCR, while the TCRdb copy is restricted to in-frame clones and leaves out a portion. The table lists about 150,000 clones. The sequenced sample consisted of PBMCs. These receptors were obtained from a man aged 30 to 39 in good health and CMV-seronegative.

The chain couples TRBV19 to TRBJ2-7, with 7 bases lining up with TRBD1. V lost 5 bases and J lost 1; bases outside the gene matches: 8. This CDR3 comprises 15 residues. The V gene's germline CDR1 is LNHDA and CDR2 SQIVND (reference sequence). CDR3 bases: TGTGCCAGTAGTTCGAGACCGGGACAGTCCTACGAGCAGTACTTC. Its translation is CASSSRPGQSYEQYF.

This chain joins TRBV5-1 and TRBJ1-1, with TRBD1 matching over 7 bases. Germline assignment: CDR1 SGHRS and CDR2 YFSETQ. The CDR3 consists of 14 residues. Trimming removed 3 bases from V and 0 bases from J; junction bases left unmatched: 2. In DNA, the CDR3 is TGCGCCAGCAGCTGGGGACAGATGAACACTGAAGCTTTCTTT. It is translated as CASSWGQMNTEAFF.

The chain carries TRBV18 and TRBJ1-2; tentatively, D is TRBD1 (5 bases). There are 13 residues in the CDR3. Trimming left V 1 base short and J 6 bases short, with 9 bases between. CDR1 and CDR2 from the germline V gene are KGHSH and LQKENI. In nucleotides, the CDR3 is TGTGCCAGCTCACCACGGCAGGGTGATGGCTACACCTTC. As protein: CASSPRQGDGYTF.

The rearrangement joins TRBV6-5 to TRBJ1-1, with a tentative D call TRBD1 (5 bases). The germline CDR1 and CDR2 sequences are MNHEY and SVGAGI. Between the trimmed V and J ends, which lost 2 bases and 4 bases, there was a span of 11 bases. The CDR3 has 14 amino acids. The CDR3 DNA is TGTGCCAGCAGTTACCAGGCGCAGGGCACTGAAGCTTTCTTT. Its translation is CASSYQAQGTEAFF.

The chain uses TRBV2 and TRBJ2-5; 11 bases line up with TRBD2. From germline, CDR1 is SNHLY and CDR2 FYNNEI. This CDR3 has 20 amino acids. With V trimmed by 3 bases and J by 4 bases, 19 bases remained unmatched. This CDR3 is CASSDAYHTSGRFEGETQYF. In DNA, the CDR3 is TGTGCCAGCAGTGATGCATATCACACTAGCGGGAGATTCGAGGGAGAGACCCAGTACTTC.

CDR3 sequence (DNA): TGTGCCAGCAGCGTAGTTTCAGGGGGCAGAGCTTTCTTT. Its protein is CASSVVSGGRAFF. V and J are TRBV9 and TRBJ1-1, with 8 bases lining up with TRBD1. The CDR3 is 13 residues long. V trimming: 0 bases; J trimming: 10 bases; junction bases outside the gene matches: 5. The germline gives CDR1 SGDLS, CDR2 YYNGEE.

V is TRBV28 and J is TRBJ2-7; the D gene is possibly TRBD2 (5 bases). Germline V gene lookup returns CDR1 MDHEN and CDR2 SYDVKM. Trimming removed 6 bases at V and 2 bases at J, with 11 bases between. The CDR3 contains 13 residues. The CDR3 coding sequence is TGTGCCAGCAGGTGGCCCGGGGCCTACGAGCAGTACTTC. Its translation: CASRWPGAYEQYF.

J is TRBJ1-1 and V is TRBV10-2; D may be TRBD1 (6 bases). V gave up 5 bases and J gave up 4 bases, with 17 bases separating them. CDR1 WSHSY and CDR2 SAAADI come from the germline V gene. The CDR3 consists of 15 residues. DNA for the CDR3: TGCGCCAGCAGTCTAGGGGGGGCGCTGGGCACTGAAGCTTTCTTT. Translated, it gives CASSLGGALGTEAFF.

The rearrangement uses TRBV7-2 and TRBJ1-1; D unclear. Germline loops: CDR1 SGHTA, CDR2 FQGNSA. The CDR3 totals 14 residues. Between the trimmed V and J ends, which lost 5 bases and 0 bases, there was a span of 10 bases. The CDR3: CASSVRNMNTEAFF. The CDR3 DNA reads as TGTGCCAGCAGCGTACGTAACATGAACACTGAAGCTTTCTTT. Looking up the rest from reference TRBV7-2 and TRBJ1-1 gives the full variable domain: GAGVSQSPSNKVTEKGKDVELRCDPISGHTALYWYRQSLGQGLEFLIYFQGNSAPDKSGLPSDRFSAERTGGSVSTLTIQRTQQEDSAVYLCASSVRNMNTEAFFGQGTRLTVV.

The V gene is TRBV16, the J gene TRBJ1-1; no firm D call. V lost 1 base, J lost 1 base, and 10 bases lay in between. Germline V gene lookup returns CDR1 KGHSY and CDR2 FQNENV. The CDR3 has 15 residues. The CDR3 DNA sequence: TGTGCCAGCAGCCAATATGGTTCAGGGAACACTGAAGCTTTCTTT. It specifies CASSQYGSGNTEAFF.

The chain is built from TRBV6-1 and TRBJ1-4; no firm D call. Looked up from germline, CDR1 is MNHNS and CDR2 is SASEGT. Deletions cut 2 bases from V and 5 bases from J, with 9 bases between. The length of the CDR3 is 14 residues. The CDR3 sequence is CASSEPGRNEKLFF. The DNA of the CDR3 is TGTGCCAGCAGTGAACCGGGGAGAAATGAAAAACTGTTTTTT.

This chain uses TRBV7-9 with TRBJ1-2, with D maybe TRBD1 (6 bases). Germline lookup yields CDR1 SEHNR and CDR2 FQNEAQ (reference sequence). Trimming cost V 1 base and J 5 bases, with 11 bases left between them. The CDR3 runs 14 residues. CDR3 loop: CASSLEGQGYGYTF. CDR3 coding DNA: TGTGCCAGCAGCTTAGAGGGTCAGGGGTATGGCTACACCTTC.

The chain is built from TRBV19 and TRBJ1-5; TRBD1 is a possible D gene (6 bases). Germline-derived CDR1 and CDR2 are LNHDA and SQIVND (reference sequence). The V end was cut by 3 bases, the J end by 6 bases, with 15 bases between. This CDR3 is built from 15 residues. The CDR3 is CASSISPGEGQPQHF. CDR3 nucleotides: TGTGCCAGTAGTATTAGTCCAGGGGAGGGTCAGCCCCAGCATTTT.

This chain joins TRBV7-9 and TRBJ2-1; possibly TRBD1 for D (7 bases). Trimming left V 5 bases short and J 3 bases short, with 23 bases between. This CDR3 has 18 amino acids. Germline V gene sequence: CDR1 SEHNR, CDR2 FQNEAQ (reference sequence). The CDR3 sequence: CASSPRGAGSAVYNEQFF. CDR3 bases: TGTGCCAGCAGCCCCAGGGGGGCAGGCTCGGCGGTCTACAATGAGCAGTTCTTC. Full variable domain (missing parts from reference TRBV7-9 and TRBJ2-1): DTGVSQNPRHKITKRGQNVTFRCDPISEHNRLYWYRQTLGQGPEFLTYFQNEAQLEKSRLLSDRFSAERPKGSFSTLEIQRTEQGDSAMYLCASSPRGAGSAVYNEQFFGPGTRLTVL.